Below are 30 T cell receptor beta chains sequenced from a single sample in a study of identical twins. TCRdb reanalysed the 5' RACE reads using MiXCR and keeps one entry per CDR3 protein. Of some 330,000 distinct CDR3 sequences in the sample, roughly 9% were seen once. Sequenced sample: naive T cells sorted from blood. The receptors derive from a woman aged 45-59 years in good health.

Many counts were recorded for this clonotype. CDR3 sequence reads: CASSRRTGDKETQYF. CDR3 DNA sequence: TGCGCCAGCAGCCGTAGGACGGGAGACAAAGAGACCCAGTACTTC. J is TRBJ2-5 and V is TRBV5-1; possibly TRBD2 for D (6 bases). Trimming shortened V by 4 bases and J by 3 bases, and 16 bases separated the two germline ends. Per the germline V gene, CDR1 is SGHRS and CDR2 is YFSETQ. The CDR3 has 15 amino acids.

The sample holds a few counts of this clonotype. The gene calls are TRBV18 and TRBJ1-1; D perhaps matches TRBD1 (5 bases). Trimming shortened V by 6 bases and J by 4 bases, and 15 bases separated the two germline ends. This CDR3 contains 14 residues. The germline gives CDR1 KGHSH, CDR2 LQKENI. The CDR3 DNA is TGTGCCAGCTCCCCCTTGGGGGGGACCACTGAAGCTTTCTTT. Protein sequence: CASSPLGGTTEAFF.

The rearrangement joins TRBV29-1 to TRBJ2-6; 7 positions match TRBD2. Germline lookup yields CDR1 SQVTM and CDR2 ANQGSEA. This CDR3 is 16 amino acids long. The trim removed 4 bases at V and 0 bases at J, leaving 6 bases unmatched. CDR3 region: CSVVGRENSGANVLTF. The CDR3 coding sequence is TGCAGCGTTGTGGGGAGGGAGAACTCTGGGGCCAACGTCCTGACTTTC.

Ten or more counts support this clonotype. The chain employs TRBV18 and TRBJ2-2, with D tentatively TRBD1 (5 bases). This CDR3 has 16 amino acids. V was trimmed by 8 bases and J by 1 base, leaving 17 bases between them. CDR1 and CDR2 (germline): KGHSH, LQKENI. The CDR3 is CASTPVGHLNTGELFF. The DNA of the CDR3 is TGTGCCAGCACCCCGGTGGGGCACTTGAACACCGGGGAGCTGTTTTTT.

A few counts support this clonotype. This chain joins TRBV11-2 and TRBJ2-5; D may be TRBD1 (5 bases). Germline loops: CDR1 SGHAT, CDR2 FQNNGV. This CDR3 contains 16 residues. Trimming shortened V by 4 bases and J by 1 base, and 16 bases separated the two germline ends. This CDR3 reads CASSSFRAERQETQYF. As DNA, the CDR3 is TGTGCCAGCAGCTCCTTCAGGGCCGAACGCCAAGAGACCCAGTACTTC.

This clonotype was seen more than once but under ten times. This chain uses TRBV20-1 with TRBJ2-2; D unresolved. Trimming cost V 4 bases and J 6 bases, with 9 bases left between them. This CDR3 comprises 12 residues. Germline values: CDR1 DFQATT, CDR2 SNEGSKA (reference sequence). CDR3 loop: CSAKVRSGELFF. In DNA, the CDR3 is TGCAGTGCTAAAGTCCGGTCCGGGGAGCTGTTTTTT.

This clonotype was recorded many times. CDR3 sequence: CASSSGSRAFF. The CDR3 nucleotides are TGTGCCAGCAGTTCGGGGTCTCGAGCTTTCTTT. This rearrangement joins TRBV6-5 to TRBJ1-1; D gene unclear. CDR1 and CDR2 (germline): MNHEY, SVGAGI. Trimming stripped 4 bases from V and 10 bases from J, with 10 bases between. This CDR3 has 11 amino acids.

This clonotype was detected many times. The chain uses TRBV6-2 or TRBV6-3 and TRBJ2-7; D gene uncertain. Germline assignment: CDR1 MNHEY and CDR2 SVGEGT. This CDR3 has 12 residues. With 5 bases removed from V and 4 bases from J, the gap between germline ends came to 9 bases. Written as DNA, the CDR3 is TGTGCCAGCAGTCAGGACGGTTACGAGCAGTACGTC. Translating it yields CASSQDGYEQYV.

This clonotype was seen ten or more times. This chain connects TRBV14 to TRBJ2-1; TRBD1 matches 9 bases. CDR1 is SGHDN, CDR2 FVKESK, per germline. V dropped 1 base and J dropped 5; count of bases not matched to a gene: 6. This CDR3 spans 16 amino acids. CDR3 bases: TGTGCCAGCAGCCAAGCGTACAGGGGGCGGGACAATGAGCAGTTCTTC. Its translation is CASSQAYRGRDNEQFF. Full variable domain (rest looked up from reference TRBV14 and TRBJ2-1): EAGVTQFPSHSVIEKGQTVTLRCDPISGHDNLYWYRRVMGKEIKFLLHFVKESKQDESGMPNNRFLAERTGGTYSTLKVQPAELEDSGVYFCASSQAYRGRDNEQFFGPGTRLTVL.

The chain combines TRBV19 with TRBJ1-1, with D possibly TRBD1 on 5 matching bases. This CDR3 has 12 amino acids. V was pared by 9 bases and J by 0 bases, with 8 bases between. CDR1 is LNHDA and CDR2 is SQIVND in the germline V gene (reference sequence). CDR3 sequence reads: CARGTVNTEAFF. As DNA, the CDR3 is TGTGCCAGAGGGACGGTGAACACTGAAGCTTTCTTT.

This clonotype was detected a few times. The J gene is TRBJ1-4, the V gene TRBV9; D call uncertain. This CDR3 contains 14 residues. CDR1 is SGDLS and CDR2 is YYNGEE in the germline V gene. Trimming stripped 0 bases from V and 6 bases from J, with 9 bases between. The chain's CDR3 is CASSVAWLDEKLFF. The CDR3 nucleotides are TGTGCCAGCAGCGTAGCCTGGTTAGATGAAAAACTGTTTTTT.

This clonotype has a handful of counts. CDR3 sequence reads: CAWSRNTIYF. In nucleotides, the CDR3 is TGTGCCTGGAGCCGAAACACCATATATTTT. This chain joins TRBV30 and TRBJ1-3; D is unresolved. Trimming removed 3 bases at V and 5 bases at J, with 2 bases between. Germline CDR1 GTSNPN, CDR2 SVGIG (reference sequence). This CDR3 contains 10 residues.

This clonotype was observed a few times. The J gene is TRBJ2-5, the V gene TRBV11-3; 7 nucleotides line up with TRBD1. Losses at the gene ends were 0 bases for V and 2 bases for J; bases not matched to a gene: 12. Per germline, CDR1 SGHNT and CDR2 YENEEA. The CDR3 runs 18 residues. This CDR3 is CASSLEFLGDRDQETQYF. The CDR3 nucleotides read TGTGCCAGCAGCTTAGAGTTTTTGGGGGACAGAGATCAAGAGACCCAGTACTTC.

A few counts support this clonotype. The chain has TRBV11-2 and TRBJ1-2, with D unresolved. This CDR3 spans 14 amino acids. Germline assignment: CDR1 SGHAT and CDR2 FQNNGV. The V end lost 6 bases, the J end lost 4 bases, and 15 bases lay between the germline ends. CDR3 bases: TGTGCCAGCAGGTTGGGCCAGAGGTTCTATGGCTACACCTTC. Translated, it gives CASRLGQRFYGYTF. Looking up the rest from reference TRBV11-2 and TRBJ1-2 gives the full variable domain: EAGVAQSPRYKIIEKRQSVAFWCNPISGHATLYWYQQILGQGPKLLIQFQNNGVVDDSQLPKDRFSAERLKGVDSTLKIQPAKLEDSAVYLCASRLGQRFYGYTFGSGTRLTVV.

This clonotype was counted a few times. This chain uses TRBV12-3 or TRBV12-4 with TRBJ2-3, with 13 bases lining up with TRBD2. The CDR3 extends over 16 amino acids. Losses at the gene ends were 6 bases for V and 0 bases for J; bases not matched to a gene: 3. CDR3 DNA sequence: TGTGCCAGCAGGGGGACTAGCGGGGTGAGCACAGATACGCAGTATTTT. It translates to CASRGTSGVSTDTQYF.

J is TRBJ1-5 and V is TRBV20-1; no clear D gene. Trimming shortened V by 0 bases and J by 0 bases, and 9 bases separated the two germline ends. This CDR3 has 15 residues. CDR1 DFQATT and CDR2 SNEGSKA come from the germline V gene (reference sequence). CDR3 loop: CSARDLEVSNQPQHF. For the CDR3, the DNA is TGCAGTGCTAGAGATCTAGAGGTTAGCAATCAGCCCCAGCATTTT.

The J gene is TRBJ1-5, the V gene TRBV4-1; a possible D gene is TRBD1 (6 bases). In germline, CDR1 is MGHRA, CDR2 YSYEKL. Trimming left V 2 bases short and J 7 bases short, with 15 bases between. CDR3 length equals 15 residues. The CDR3 region has the DNA TGCGCCAGCAGCCAAATAGTGGACAGTAGACAGCCCCAGCATTTT. Amino acid sequence: CASSQIVDSRQPQHF.

CDR3: CSARDLREGRNEQFF. CDR3 sequence (DNA): TGCAGTGCTAGAGATCTCCGGGAGGGCCGCAATGAGCAGTTCTTC. The J gene is TRBJ2-1, the V gene TRBV20-1, with 8 bases aligning to TRBD2. Germline CDR1 and CDR2: DFQATT and SNEGSKA (reference sequence). The CDR3 has 15 amino acids. V was pared by 0 bases and J by 6 bases, with 7 bases of the junction left unmatched.

This clonotype was found many times. The CDR3 region is CSAGYSGTPDTQYF. CDR3 DNA: TGCAGTGCCGGTTATAGCGGGACCCCAGATACGCAGTATTTT. The V gene is TRBV20-1, the J gene TRBJ2-3; 8 bases are a match to TRBD2. CDR1 and CDR2 from the germline V gene are DFQATT and SNEGSKA (reference sequence). This CDR3 contains 14 residues. V lost 6 bases and J lost 4; bases outside the gene matches: 9.

The chain is built from TRBV3-1 and TRBJ1-6, with 9 nucleotides matching TRBD1. From germline, CDR1 is LGHDT and CDR2 YNNKEL (reference sequence). This CDR3 contains 15 residues. Trimming removed 0 bases from V and 10 bases from J; junction bases left unmatched: 4. The CDR3 DNA reads TGTGCCAGCAGCCAAGAAGGGACAGGGCCCTCACCCCTCCACTTT. Translating it yields CASSQEGTGPSPLHF.

This sequence joins TRBV10-3 and TRBJ2-2, with TRBD2 as a possible D gene (5 bases). This CDR3 contains 12 residues. Trimming removed 6 bases from V and 7 bases from J, with 9 bases in between. CDR1 ENHRY and CDR2 SYGVKD come from the germline V gene. The CDR3 nucleotides read TGTGCCATCAGGGAGGAGTTCGGGGAGCTGTTTTTT. Protein product: CAIREEFGELFF.

This clonotype was seen a few times. The J gene is TRBJ2-7, the V gene TRBV28, with D unresolved. Between the trimmed V and J ends, which lost 6 bases and 3 bases, there was a span of 12 bases. Germline V gene data show CDR1 as MDHEN and CDR2 as SYDVKM. The CDR3 covers 13 residues. Here the CDR3 reads CASSQAVYYEQYF. The CDR3 DNA reads as TGTGCCAGCAGCCAAGCAGTCTACTACGAGCAGTACTTC.

This clonotype was counted at least ten times. This sequence joins TRBV5-1 and TRBJ2-2; TRBD1 aligns across 10 bases. In germline, CDR1 is SGHRS, CDR2 YFSETQ. The CDR3 runs 16 residues. Unmatched junction bases numbered 6, after V lost 4 bases and J lost 3 bases. CDR3 residues: CASSPAGTGDTGELFF. The CDR3 coding sequence is TGCGCCAGCAGCCCAGCAGGGACAGGGGACACCGGGGAGCTGTTTTTT.

Only a few counts were recorded for this clonotype. The rearrangement uses TRBV12-3 or TRBV12-4 and TRBJ1-1, with D possibly matching TRBD1 (5 bases). This CDR3 has 12 residues. Trimming took 2 bases from V and 9 from J, leaving 10 bases between them. CDR3 coding DNA: TGTGCCAGCAGTTTAATGACAGTTCAAGCTTTCTTT. Protein: CASSLMTVQAFF.

This clonotype has just a few counts. The genes are TRBV12-3 or TRBV12-4 and TRBJ2-3; perhaps TRBD2 as D (6 bases). The CDR3 length is 16 residues. Trimming pared 7 bases from V and 2 bases from J, leaving 19 bases between. CDR3: CASISRGIDSTDTQYF. DNA for the CDR3: TGTGCCAGCATTAGCCGGGGGATTGATTCCACAGATACGCAGTATTTT.

The CDR3: CSVEGTGRFQETQYF. For the CDR3, the DNA is TGCAGCGTTGAAGGGACAGGGAGATTCCAAGAGACCCAGTACTTC. The J gene is TRBJ2-5, the V gene TRBV29-1, with 8 bases lining up with TRBD1. With 1 base clipped from V and 1 base from J, the junction kept 5 bases outside the gene matches. CDR3 length: 15 amino acids. Germline CDR1 and CDR2: SQVTM and ANQGSEA.

This clonotype has only a few counts. The gene calls are TRBV6-5 and TRBJ2-7; TRBD2 matches at 10 bases. Germline-derived CDR1 and CDR2 are MNHEY and SVGAGI. After removal of 7 bases from V and 6 bases from J, the junction contained 21 bases not matched to a gene. This CDR3 contains 18 residues. The CDR3 DNA is TGTGCCAGCACGGCATCTAGCGGGGGCCCCTCCGAGGTTATCGAGCAGTACTTC. It encodes CASTASSGGPSEVIEQYF.

This clonotype has a handful of counts. The gene calls are TRBV29-1 and TRBJ2-2, with D possibly called TRBD1 or TRBD2 (5 bases each). The V end was cut by 5 bases, the J end by 2 bases, with 9 bases between. Germline V gives CDR1 SQVTM, CDR2 ANQGSEA. The CDR3 loop spans 13 amino acids. The chain's CDR3 is CSVMGENTGELFF. In DNA form, the CDR3 reads TGCAGCGTTATGGGGGAAAACACCGGGGAGCTGTTTTTT.

This chain links TRBV6-5 with TRBJ2-3; 12 bases fit TRBD2. CDR1 MNHEY and CDR2 SVGAGI come from the germline V gene. CDR3 length equals 15 residues. Trimming removed 5 bases from V and 2 bases from J; junction bases left unmatched: 2. CDR3 in amino acids: CASSPSGGDTDTQYF. CDR3 nucleotide sequence: TGTGCCAGCAGTCCTAGCGGGGGGGACACAGATACGCAGTATTTT.

The chain joins TRBV7-9 to TRBJ2-2; D is perhaps TRBD1 (5 bases). The CDR3 loop spans 14 amino acids. The germline CDR1 and CDR2 sequences are SEHNR and FQNEAQ (reference sequence). The V end lost 8 bases, the J end lost 3 bases, and 13 bases lay between the germline ends. In DNA, the CDR3 is TGTGCCAGCGGGTTGACAGACGACACCGGGGAGCTGTTTTTT. Protein: CASGLTDDTGELFF.